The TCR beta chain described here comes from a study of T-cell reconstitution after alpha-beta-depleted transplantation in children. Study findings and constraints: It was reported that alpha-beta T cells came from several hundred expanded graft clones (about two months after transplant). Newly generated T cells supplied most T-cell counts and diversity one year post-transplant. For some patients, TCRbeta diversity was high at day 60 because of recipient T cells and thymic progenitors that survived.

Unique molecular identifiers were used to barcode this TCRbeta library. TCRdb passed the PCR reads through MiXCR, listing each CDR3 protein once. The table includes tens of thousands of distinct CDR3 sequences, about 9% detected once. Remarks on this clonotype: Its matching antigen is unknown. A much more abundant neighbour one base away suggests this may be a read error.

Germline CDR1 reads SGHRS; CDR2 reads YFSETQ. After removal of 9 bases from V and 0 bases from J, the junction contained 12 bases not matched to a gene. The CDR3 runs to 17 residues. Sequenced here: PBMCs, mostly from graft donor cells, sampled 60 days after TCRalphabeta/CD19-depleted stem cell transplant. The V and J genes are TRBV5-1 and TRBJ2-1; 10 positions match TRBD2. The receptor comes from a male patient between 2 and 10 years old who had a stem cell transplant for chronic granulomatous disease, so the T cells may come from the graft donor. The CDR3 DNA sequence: TGCGCCATCAGGCGGCTAGCGGGAGTTAGCTCCTACAATGAGCAGTTCTTC. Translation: CAIRRLAGVSSYNEQFF.